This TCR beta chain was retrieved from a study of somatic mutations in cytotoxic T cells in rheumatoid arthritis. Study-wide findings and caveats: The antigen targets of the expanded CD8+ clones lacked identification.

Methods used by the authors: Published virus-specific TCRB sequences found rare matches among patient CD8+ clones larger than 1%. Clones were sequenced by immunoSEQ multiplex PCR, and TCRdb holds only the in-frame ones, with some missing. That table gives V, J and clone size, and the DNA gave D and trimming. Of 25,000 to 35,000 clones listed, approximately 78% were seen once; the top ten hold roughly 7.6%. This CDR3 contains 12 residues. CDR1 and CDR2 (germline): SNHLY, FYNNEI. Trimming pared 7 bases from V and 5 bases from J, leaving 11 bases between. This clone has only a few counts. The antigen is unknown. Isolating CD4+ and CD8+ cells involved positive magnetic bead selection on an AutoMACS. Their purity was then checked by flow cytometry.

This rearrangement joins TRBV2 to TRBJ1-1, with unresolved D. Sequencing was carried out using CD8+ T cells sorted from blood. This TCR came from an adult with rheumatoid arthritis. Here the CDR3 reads CASTLTGTEAFF. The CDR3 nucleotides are TGTGCCAGCACCCTGACGGGGACTGAAGCTTTCTTT.